This T cell receptor beta chain originates from a study of cytomegalovirus exposure and HLA in healthy donors. Study-wide background: Drawn from HLA-typed donors, tens of millions of unique TCRs were held in an early data release.

Germline V lookup: CDR1 LNHDA, CDR2 SQIVND (reference sequence). The CDR3 runs 12 residues. With 3 bases removed from V and 7 bases from J, the gap between germline ends came to 7 bases. Study-level results: A list of more than 150 TCR beta chains associated with cytomegalovirus was given. In a later analysis, TCR association rates varied by HLA locus: DRB1 most, HLA-C fewest.

In its sample, this clone was seen a few times. What it binds is not known. A multiplex PCR was run with 60 Vbeta primers and 13 Jbeta primers. Measured with immunoSEQ multiplex PCR; TCRdb has only the in-frame clones, and not every one. The sample yields 80,000 to 100,000 clones, 81% seen once. The sample was PBMCs. This receptor was taken from a human donor in good health. The chain uses TRBV19 and TRBJ1-3; the D is unclear. Written as DNA, the CDR3 is TGTGCCAGTAGTATGGGCGTCAACACCATATATTTT. Amino acids: CASSMGVNTIYF.